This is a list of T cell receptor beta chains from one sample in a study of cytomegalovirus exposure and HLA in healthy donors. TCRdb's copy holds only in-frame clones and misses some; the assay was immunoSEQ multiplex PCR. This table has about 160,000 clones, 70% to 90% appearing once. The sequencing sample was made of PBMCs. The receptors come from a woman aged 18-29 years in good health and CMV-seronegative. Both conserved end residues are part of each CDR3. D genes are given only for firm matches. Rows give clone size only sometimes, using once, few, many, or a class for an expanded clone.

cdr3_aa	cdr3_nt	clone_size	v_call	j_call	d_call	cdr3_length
CASSIIGRTGHHQPQHF	TGTGCCAGTAGTATTATAGGGAGGACAGGACATCATCAGCCCCAGCATTTT	NA	TRBV19	TRBJ1-5	TRBD1	17
CASSATGKETQYF	TGCGCCAGCAGCGCCACAGGGAAAGAGACCCAGTACTTC	NA	TRBV10-2	TRBJ2-5	NA	13
CASSWGLAGDYEQYF	TGTGCCAGCAGTTGGGGGCTAGCGGGAGACTACGAGCAGTACTTC	NA	TRBV2	TRBJ2-7	TRBD2	15
CASSERTSGAYNEQFF	TGTGCCAGCAGTGAAAGGACTAGCGGTGCCTACAATGAGCAGTTCTTC	NA	TRBV6-1	TRBJ2-1	TRBD2	16
CASSEAVTSGRNEQFF	TGTGCCAGCAGTGAAGCCGTAACTAGCGGGCGCAATGAGCAGTTCTTC	NA	TRBV2	TRBJ2-1	TRBD2	16
CASSASGGGRALNTEAFF	TGTGCCAGCAGTGCTTCAGGTGGAGGGAGAGCCCTGAACACTGAAGCTTTCTTT	NA	TRBV6-1	TRBJ1-1	NA	18
CASSEALDIQYF	TGTGCCAGCAGTGAAGCTCTTGACATTCAGTACTTC	NA	TRBV6-1	TRBJ2-4	NA	12
CASSYDRNYGYTF	TGTGCCAGCAGTTACGACAGGAACTATGGCTACACCTTC	few	TRBV6-5	TRBJ1-2	NA	13
CASSIQPGQETQYF	TGTGCCAGTAGTATCCAGCCGGGCCAAGAGACCCAGTACTTC	NA	TRBV19	TRBJ2-5	NA	14
CASRPAGVIKTQYF	TGTGCCAGCCGCCCAGCGGGAGTCATCAAGACCCAGTACTTC	NA	TRBV27	TRBJ2-5	TRBD2	14
CASARPGQQETQYF	TGTGCCAGCGCCCGACCGGGACAGCAAGAGACCCAGTACTTC	NA	TRBV27	TRBJ2-5	TRBD1	14
CASSPNEGGYTF	TGTGCCAGCTCACCGAATGAGGGTGGCTACACCTTC	NA	TRBV18	TRBJ1-2	NA	12
CASSLGVVPTGTQYF	TGTGCCAGCAGCTTGGGAGTCGTTCCTACAGGGACCCAGTACTTC	NA	TRBV5-4	TRBJ2-5	NA	15
CASRRTGSGSPLHF	TGCGCCAGCAGACGCACGGGATCGGGCTCACCCCTCCACTTT	NA	TRBV5-1	TRBJ1-6	NA	14
CASSPGTGGRRSGNTIYF	TGCGCCAGCAGCCCTGGGACAGGGGGCCGCCGCTCTGGAAACACCATATATTTT	NA	TRBV10-1	TRBJ1-3	TRBD1	18
CSSSLSGSGNQPQHF	TGTTCCAGCAGCTTATCAGGGTCGGGCAATCAGCCCCAGCATTTT	few	TRBV7-9	TRBJ1-5	NA	15
CASSLGRGNTEAFF	TGTGCCAGCAGCTTAGGCAGGGGGAACACTGAAGCTTTCTTT	NA	TRBV7-9	TRBJ1-1	NA	14
CASGRAYNEQFF	TGTGCCAGTGGTCGAGCCTACAATGAGCAGTTCTTC	NA	TRBV19	TRBJ2-1	NA	12
CAWSDGQFFSGNTIYF	TGTGCCTGGAGTGACGGACAGTTCTTCTCTGGAAACACCATATATTTT	NA	TRBV30	TRBJ1-3	NA	16
CASSIGDRGGLETQYF	TGTGCCAGTAGTATAGGGGACAGGGGGGGGTTAGAGACCCAGTACTTC	NA	TRBV19	TRBJ2-5	TRBD1	16
CASSPQESSHSGNTIYF	TGTGCCAGCTCACCCCAAGAGTCTTCCCACTCTGGAAACACCATATATTTT	few	TRBV18	TRBJ1-3	NA	17
CASTRDRGFNYGYTF	TGTGCCAGTACCCGGGACAGGGGATTTAACTATGGCTACACCTTC	NA	TRBV19	TRBJ1-2	TRBD1	15
CASSPTETDGYTF	TGCGCCAGCAGCCCGACCGAGACAGATGGCTACACCTTC	medium-sized	TRBV5-1	TRBJ1-2	NA	13
CASSPLRGFVNTEAFF	TGCGCCAGCAGCCCTTTGCGGGGATTCGTGAACACTGAAGCTTTCTTT	NA	TRBV5-1	TRBJ1-1	NA	16
CASIGTGVDQPQHF	TGTGCCAGCATCGGGACAGGGGTGGATCAGCCCCAGCATTTT	few	TRBV25-1	TRBJ1-5	TRBD1	14
CASRGDGAQHF	TGTGCCAGCAGAGGGGATGGGGCCCAGCATTTT	NA	TRBV2	TRBJ1-5	NA	11
CASSPVGLPEQYF	TGTGCCAGCAGTCCCGTCGGTCTGCCCGAGCAGTACTTC	NA	TRBV28	TRBJ2-7	NA	13
CASSYLTRSSYNEQFF	TGTGCCAGCAGTTACCTAACTAGGAGCTCCTACAATGAGCAGTTCTTC	NA	TRBV6-5	TRBJ2-1	NA	16
CATSRAGGGRGYTF	TGTGCCACCAGCAGGGCCGGGGGGGGAAGGGGCTACACCTTC	NA	TRBV15	TRBJ1-2	NA	14
CASSLTSGGPGFF	TGTGCCAGCAGCTTGACTAGCGGGGGGCCGGGGTTCTTC	NA	TRBV11-3	TRBJ2-1	TRBD2	13
CASSREGHPYEQYF	TGCGCCAGCAGTAGGGAGGGACACCCCTACGAGCAGTACTTC	NA	TRBV10-1	TRBJ2-7	NA	14
CASSFLGQGGLLNF	TGCGCCAGCAGCTTTCTAGGACAGGGCGGCCTTCTGAACTTC	NA	TRBV5-1	TRBJ1-2	TRBD1	14
CASSADRGPGDTQYF	TGTGCCAGCAGCGCGGACAGGGGGCCAGGGGATACGCAGTATTTT	NA	TRBV9	TRBJ2-3	TRBD1	15
CASSRQGTSYEQYF	TGTGCCAGCAGCAGACAGGGGACATCCTACGAGCAGTACTTC	few	TRBV2	TRBJ2-7	TRBD1	14
CAISGQVAYEQYF	TGTGCCATCAGTGGGCAGGTCGCCTACGAGCAGTACTTC	NA	TRBV10-3	TRBJ2-7	NA	13
CASTQGLNTIYF	TGTGCCAGCACACAGGGCTTAAACACCATATATTTT	NA	TRBV6-1	TRBJ1-3	NA	12
CASSLDAGVETQYF	TGTGCCAGCAGCTTAGATGCGGGAGTAGAGACCCAGTACTTC	NA	TRBV7-9	TRBJ2-5	TRBD2	14
CASSLQGAQETQYF	TGTGCCAGCAGCTTACAGGGGGCGCAAGAGACCCAGTACTTC	few	TRBV5-4	TRBJ2-5	TRBD1	14
CSVEVGRGSPLHF	TGCAGCGTTGAAGTAGGGAGGGGTTCACCCCTCCACTTT	NA	TRBV29-1	TRBJ1-6	NA	13
CSVGQNIGELFF	TGCAGCGTTGGGCAGAACATCGGGGAGCTGTTTTTT	few	TRBV29-1	TRBJ2-2	NA	12
CASSLRGSGNTIYF	TGTGCCAGCAGTTTAAGGGGGTCCGGAAACACCATATATTTT	few	TRBV27	TRBJ1-3	NA	14
CASSPTPGRGHSSYEQYF	TGTGCCAGCAGCCCCACCCCGGGCAGGGGGCACTCCTCCTACGAGCAGTACTTC	NA	TRBV7-9	TRBJ2-7	TRBD1	18
CASSQDRHEQYF	TGTGCCAGCAGCCAAGACAGGCACGAGCAGTACTTC	NA	TRBV5-4	TRBJ2-7	NA	12
CSVGGAGNYGYTF	TGTTCCGTTGGGGGGGCAGGGAACTATGGCTACACCTTC	once	TRBV28	TRBJ1-2	NA	13
CASSQDWTGEAFF	TGCGCCAGCAGCCAAGATTGGACAGGTGAAGCTTTCTTT	NA	TRBV4-1	TRBJ1-1	TRBD1	13
CAISDPADSSYEQYF	TGTGCCATCAGTGATCCAGCGGATAGCTCCTACGAGCAGTACTTC	NA	TRBV10-3	TRBJ2-7	NA	15
CASSYSIHGGLYEQYF	TGTGCCAGCAGTTATTCTATACACGGCGGCTTGTACGAGCAGTACTTC	few	TRBV6-5	TRBJ2-7	NA	16
CASSLLRGSTDTQYF	TGTGCCAGCAGTTTACTGCGCGGGAGCACAGATACGCAGTATTTT	NA	TRBV28	TRBJ2-3	NA	15
CASSVVGSGLAGGGDTQYF	TGTGCCAGCAGCGTAGTTGGAAGTGGACTAGCGGGAGGGGGAGATACGCAGTATTTT	NA	TRBV9	TRBJ2-3	TRBD2	19
CASRERGQMNTEAFF	TGTGCCAGCAGGGAAAGGGGACAGATGAACACTGAAGCTTTCTTT	NA	TRBV27	TRBJ1-1	TRBD1	15
CASSLGWNQPQRF	TGTGCCAGCAGCTTAGGGTGGAATCAGCCCCAGCGTTTT	NA	TRBV7-9	TRBJ1-5	NA	13
CASSFFAGGHDTQYF	TGTGCCAGCAGTTTCTTTGCGGGGGGGCACGATACGCAGTATTTT	NA	TRBV27	TRBJ2-3	TRBD2	15